The 22 T cell receptor beta chains presented below share a single source sample, sequenced in a study of blood T cell repertoires in COVID-19. The repertoire was sequenced with immunoSEQ multiplex PCR; TCRdb's copy has only in-frame clones and lacks some. This repertoire shows about 360,000 clones, 86% found once; its top ten account for about 7.6%. Sequencing was carried out using peripheral blood. The receptors were gathered from a woman aged 60-70 years with COVID-19, enrolled during active disease.

In nucleotides, the CDR3 is TGCGCCAGCAGCCAAGATTTGTATAGGCAGGGTGAGGGCTACACCTTC. Amino acids: CASSQDLYRQGEGYTF. This chain connects TRBV4-3 to TRBJ1-2, with D possibly matching TRBD1 (5 bases). From germline, CDR1 is LGHNA and CDR2 YSLEER. CDR3 length: 16 residues. V was cut by 0 bases and J by 8 bases, with 19 bases left in between.

This clone was seen more than once but under ten times. The chain recombines TRBV9 with TRBJ2-7, with D possibly matching TRBD2 (5 bases). The V end was cut by 0 bases, the J end by 7 bases, with 17 bases between. CDR3 size: 15 residues. Germline values: CDR1 SGDLS, CDR2 YYNGEE. CDR3 DNA: TGTGCCAGCAGCGTAGGTTATGCCCAAACGGGGGAGCAGTACTTC. The encoded protein is CASSVGYAQTGEQYF.

In this sample, this clone turned up once. The J gene is TRBJ2-4, the V gene TRBV5-1; 7 bases line up with TRBD1. This CDR3 has 16 residues. Losses at the gene ends were 0 bases for V and 5 bases for J; bases not matched to a gene: 8. CDR1 is SGHRS, CDR2 YFSETQ, per germline. CDR3 sequence: CASSLGGGQPQNIQYF. In nucleotides, the CDR3 is TGCGCCAGCAGCTTGGGAGGGGGACAGCCTCAAAACATTCAGTACTTC.

The chain is built from TRBV30 and TRBJ1-2, with D maybe TRBD1 (5 bases). The CDR3 length is 11 residues. Germline V lookup: CDR1 GTSNPN, CDR2 SVGIG (reference sequence). V lost 3 bases and J 7 bases, leaving 9 bases between the germline ends. The CDR3 loop is CAWSGQGGYTF. In DNA, the CDR3 is TGTGCCTGGAGCGGGCAGGGTGGCTACACCTTC.

This clone came up once. V gene TRBV2 combines with J gene TRBJ1-1; 7 bases match TRBD1. The germline gives CDR1 SNHLY, CDR2 FYNNEI. This CDR3 is built from 14 residues. V was clipped by 5 bases and J by 0 bases; unmatched bases: 3. CDR3 residues: CASSPDRMNTEAFF. The CDR3 bases are TGTGCCAGCAGTCCGGACAGGATGAACACTGAAGCTTTCTTT.

The genes are TRBV6-1 and TRBJ2-3, with TRBD2 matching 12 bases. The CDR3 extends over 16 amino acids. Germline V gives CDR1 MNHNS, CDR2 SASEGT. V gave up 2 bases and J gave up 3 bases; unmatched junction bases: 3. CDR3 amino acids: CASSEQLAGGTDTQYF. The CDR3, as DNA: TGTGCCAGCAGTGAACAACTAGCGGGGGGAACAGATACGCAGTATTTT.

J is TRBJ1-2 and V is TRBV4-3, with a possible D match to TRBD1 (6 bases). Trimming pared 5 bases from V and 5 bases from J, leaving 18 bases between. Germline loops: CDR1 LGHNA, CDR2 YSLEER. The CDR3 is 15 residues long. The chain's CDR3 is CASSDNPGESYGYTF. Written as DNA, the CDR3 is TGCGCCAGCAGCGACAACCCAGGGGAGTCATATGGCTACACCTTC.

This chain uses TRBV2 with TRBJ2-1; 8 nucleotides align to TRBD1. After removal of 2 bases from V and 1 base from J, the junction contained 4 bases not matched to a gene. The CDR3 extends over 16 amino acids. Germline V gives CDR1 SNHLY, CDR2 FYNNEI. This CDR3 is CASSERTGGSYNEQFF. In DNA form, the CDR3 reads TGTGCCAGCAGTGAACGTACAGGGGGTTCCTACAATGAGCAGTTCTTC.

This chain uses TRBV7-3 with TRBJ2-3; 11 bases are a match to TRBD2. After removal of 1 base from V and 0 bases from J, the junction contained 18 bases not matched to a gene. CDR1 is SGHTA and CDR2 is FQGTGA in the germline V gene. This CDR3 is 22 amino acids long. CDR3 in DNA: TGTGCCAGCAGCTTAAGATTTGGGGCTAGCGGGGGGCCGTTTTCTAGCACAGATACGCAGTATTTT. This translates into CASSLRFGASGGPFSSTDTQYF.

This sequence joins TRBV4-1 and TRBJ2-7; D perhaps matches TRBD2 (7 bases). Germline V gene sequence: CDR1 MGHRA, CDR2 YSYEKL. The ends were cut back, 0 bases at V and 3 bases at J, with 12 bases in the middle. The CDR3 extends over 15 amino acids. The CDR3 region is CASSQEGGPSYEQYF. CDR3 bases: TGCGCCAGCAGCCAAGAGGGGGGGCCCAGCTACGAGCAGTACTTC.

The rearrangement joins TRBV27 to TRBJ1-1, with D unresolved. The V end was cut by 5 bases, the J end by 9 bases, with 16 bases between. Per the germline V gene, CDR1 is MNHEY and CDR2 is SMNVEV (reference sequence). CDR3 length: 13 residues. CDR3 amino acids: CASSAHPGSQAFF. In DNA form, the CDR3 reads TGTGCCAGCAGTGCGCATCCCGGGTCCCAAGCTTTCTTT.

The gene calls are TRBV5-1 and TRBJ2-3, with unresolved D. The germline gives CDR1 SGHRS, CDR2 YFSETQ. Deletions cut 4 bases from V and 2 bases from J, with 11 bases between. The CDR3 extends over 14 amino acids. The DNA of the CDR3 is TGCGCCAGCAGCGCCGAGTTTGACACAGATACGCAGTATTTT. Its protein is CASSAEFDTDTQYF. The full variable domain, rest sourced from reference TRBV5-1 and TRBJ2-3, is KAGVTQTPRYLIKTRGQQVTLSCSPISGHRSVSWYQQTPGQGLQFLFEYFSETQRNKGNFPGRFSGRQFSNSRSEMNVSTLELGDSALYLCASSAEFDTDTQYFGPGTRLTVL.

This chain joins TRBV30 and TRBJ1-4; the D gene is possibly TRBD1 (5 bases). V was clipped by 5 bases and J by 6 bases, with 10 bases between them. Germline V gives CDR1 GTSNPN, CDR2 SVGIG (reference sequence). The CDR3 runs 12 residues. CDR3 in amino acids: CAWGGGDEKLFF. The CDR3 region has the DNA TGTGCCTGGGGGGGAGGGGATGAAAAACTGTTTTTT.

The CDR3 sequence is CASSYSGQKVGKLFF. The CDR3 region has the DNA TGTGCCAGCAGTTACTCGGGACAGAAGGTTGGAAAACTGTTTTTT. This chain joins TRBV6-5 and TRBJ1-4, with TRBD1 matching 7 bases. The germline V gene encodes CDR1 MNHEY and CDR2 SVGAGI. This CDR3 is built from 15 residues. V dropped 0 bases and J dropped 10; count of bases not matched to a gene: 8.

CDR3 region: CATDRGPPGANVLTF. CDR3 sequence (DNA): TGTGCCACGGACAGGGGGCCACCTGGGGCCAACGTCCTGACTTTC. The chain carries TRBV15 and TRBJ2-6, with 11 nucleotides matching TRBD1. Losses at the gene ends were 9 bases for V and 2 bases for J; bases not matched to a gene: 3. The germline V gene has CDR1 LNHNV and CDR2 YYDKDF (reference sequence). The CDR3 runs to 15 residues. The variable domain in full, with the rest retrieved from reference TRBV15 and TRBJ2-6, is DAMVIQNPRYQVTQFGKPVTLSCSQTLNHNVMYWYQQKSSQAPKLLFHYYDKDFNNEADTPDNFQSRRPNTSFCFLDIRSPGLGDTAMYLCATDRGPPGANVLTFGAGSRLTVL.

This clone has just a few counts. The chain carries TRBV19 and TRBJ1-1; D is possibly TRBD1 (6 bases). Germline CDR1 and CDR2: LNHDA and SQIVND (reference sequence). This CDR3 region has 14 residues. Trimming shortened V by 3 bases and J by 1 base, and 9 bases separated the two germline ends. CDR3: CASSMETGNTEAFF. The CDR3 DNA reads TGTGCCAGTAGTATGGAGACAGGGAACACTGAAGCTTTCTTT. The full variable domain, rest sourced from reference TRBV19 and TRBJ1-1, is DGGITQSPKYLFRKEGQNVTLSCEQNLNHDAMYWYRQDPGQGLRLIYYSQIVNDFQKGDIAEGYSVSREKKESFPLTVTSAQKNPTAFYLCASSMETGNTEAFFGQGTRLTVV.

This chain links TRBV30 with TRBJ1-5, with 8 bases lining up with TRBD1. V trimming: 4 bases; J trimming: 6 bases; junction bases outside the gene matches: 2. Germline loops: CDR1 GTSNPN, CDR2 SVGIG (reference sequence). This CDR3 region has 12 residues. Written as DNA, the CDR3 is TGTGCCTGGAACAGGGGGGGTCAGCCCCAGCATTTT. It codes for CAWNRGGQPQHF.

J is TRBJ2-3 and V is TRBV6-5; a possible D gene is TRBD2 (5 bases). Trimming cost V 5 bases and J 2 bases, with 11 bases left between them. The germline V gene has CDR1 MNHEY and CDR2 SVGAGI. The CDR3 loop spans 14 amino acids. The CDR3 protein is CASSTRTPTDTQYF. The CDR3 coding sequence is TGTGCCAGCAGTACCCGGACTCCCACAGATACGCAGTATTTT.

This chain connects TRBV4-1 to TRBJ1-2; TRBD1 might be the D (6 bases). From germline, CDR1 is MGHRA and CDR2 YSYEKL. The CDR3 loop spans 14 amino acids. V lost 5 bases and J lost 8, with 18 bases in between. The CDR3 coding sequence is TGCGCCAGCAGCGTCATCGGGACACCCTGGGGCTACACCTTC. Translated: CASSVIGTPWGYTF.

V is TRBV12-3 or TRBV12-4 and J is TRBJ1-2; TRBD1 is a possible D gene (6 bases). The CDR3 has 13 residues. V lost 11 bases, J lost 4 bases, and 17 bases lay in between. This CDR3 is CASRGDSFYGYTF. The DNA for the CDR3 is TGTGCCTCCAGGGGTGACAGCTTCTATGGCTACACCTTC.

This rearrangement joins TRBV6-1 to TRBJ2-7; 12 bases line up with TRBD2. CDR3 length: 15 amino acids. With V trimmed by 1 base and J by 7 bases, 5 bases remained unmatched. CDR1 MNHNS and CDR2 SASEGT come from the germline V gene. DNA of the CDR3: TGTGCCAGCAGTGAAGACCTAGCGGGGGGGAGGGAGCAGTACTTC. Its protein is CASSEDLAGGREQYF.

This chain links TRBV7-7 with TRBJ2-1, with D possibly matching TRBD2 (6 bases). Germline V gene data show CDR1 as SSHAT and CDR2 as FNYEAQ (reference sequence). The CDR3 consists of 15 residues. Trimming removed 5 bases from V and 0 bases from J, with 11 bases in between. In nucleotides, the CDR3 is TGTGCCAGCAGCCCAGCTAGCGTCTCCTACAATGAGCAGTTCTTC. It translates to CASSPASVSYNEQFF. Looking up the rest from reference TRBV7-7 and TRBJ2-1 gives the full variable domain: GAGVSQSPRYKVTKRGQDVTLRCDPISSHATLYWYQQALGQGPEFLTYFNYEAQPDKSGLPSDRFSAERPEGSISTLTIQRTEQRDSAMYRCASSPASVSYNEQFFGPGTRLTVL.